The rows below give T cell receptor beta chains drawn from one sample of a study of beta chain features in type 1 diabetes. Method: immunoSEQ multiplex PCR; TCRdb's copy keeps in-frame clones and lacks some. The sample lists hundreds of thousands of clones, 30% occurring once. The sequencing input was naive CD4+ T cells from blood. These receptors all come from a man between 18 and 35 years old in good health. Each CDR3 is given with its conserved first and last residue. A D gene is named only where the DNA matches it firmly. The size entry is marked missing in some rows and otherwise reads once, few, many or a size class.

J: TRBJ2-7; V: TRBV5-1; size: .; D: .; CDR3: CASSLAGSYEQYF; DNA: TGCGCCAGCAGCTTGGCGGGTTCCTACGAGCAGTACTTC
J: TRBJ1-2; V: TRBV5-6; size: .; D: .; CDR3: CASSLPLRGKGYGYTF; DNA: TGTGCCAGCAGCTTGCCGCTGCGGGGGAAGGGCTATGGCTACACCTTC
J: TRBJ2-7; V: TRBV30; size: few; D: .; CDR3: CAWRRDTYEQYF; DNA: TGTGCCTGGAGAAGGGACACCTACGAGCAGTACTTC
J: TRBJ2-3; V: TRBV4-2; size: .; D: .; CDR3: CASSQPPLRGGPTDTQYF; DNA: TGTGCCAGCAGCCAGCCCCCCCTCAGGGGAGGGCCCACAGATACGCAGTATTTT
J: TRBJ2-6; V: TRBV10-3; size: .; D: .; CDR3: CAISESTWGWDSGANVLTF; DNA: TGTGCCATCAGTGAGTCGACTTGGGGTTGGGACTCTGGGGCCAACGTCCTGACTTTC
J: TRBJ2-3; V: TRBV19; size: few; D: TRBD2; CDR3: CASSSSGSTDTQYF; DNA: TGTGCCAGTAGTTCTAGCGGGAGCACAGATACGCAGTATTTT
J: TRBJ1-1; V: TRBV7-2; size: few; D: .; CDR3: CASSLGFGNTEAFF; DNA: TGTGCCAGCAGCTTAGGCTTTGGGAACACTGAAGCTTTCTTT
J: TRBJ1-2; V: TRBV29-1; size: .; D: .; CDR3: CSVEGSGLKPYGYTF; DNA: TGCAGCGTTGAAGGCTCTGGCTTAAAGCCCTATGGCTACACCTTC
J: TRBJ1-5; V: TRBV30; size: .; D: TRBD1; CDR3: CAWSVRPGTVSSAQHF; DNA: TGTGCCTGGAGTGTACGGCCCGGGACAGTATCTTCGGCCCAGCATTTT
J: TRBJ2-5; V: TRBV10-3; size: few; D: .; CDR3: CAISERKTQYF; DNA: TGTGCCATCAGTGAGAGGAAGACCCAGTACTTC
J: TRBJ2-6; V: TRBV2; size: few; D: TRBD1; CDR3: CASRPGQTHGSGANVLTF; DNA: TGTGCCAGCAGACCGGGACAGACTCATGGTTCTGGGGCCAACGTCCTGACTTTC
J: TRBJ2-5; V: TRBV10-3; size: .; D: TRBD2; CDR3: CAIRGTSGSTETQYF; DNA: TGTGCCATCAGGGGGACTAGCGGGAGTACAGAGACCCAGTACTTC
J: TRBJ1-1; V: TRBV29-1; size: .; D: .; CDR3: CSVEGQVMNTEAFF; DNA: TGCAGCGTTGAAGGACAGGTCATGAACACTGAAGCTTTCTTT
J: TRBJ2-6; V: TRBV2; size: .; D: .; CDR3: CASSAPMGLTGANVLTF; DNA: TGTGCCAGCAGTGCCCCCATGGGGCTGACTGGGGCCAACGTCCTGACTTTC
J: TRBJ2-1; V: TRBV6-6; size: .; D: TRBD2; CDR3: CASSYSTSGEQFF; DNA: TGTGCCAGCAGTTACTCGACTAGCGGTGAGCAGTTCTTC
J: TRBJ1-2; V: TRBV27; size: .; D: TRBD1; CDR3: CASSLSGQGNYGYTF; DNA: TGTGCCAGCAGTTTATCAGGACAGGGAAACTATGGCTACACCTTC
J: TRBJ2-6; V: TRBV30; size: few; D: .; CDR3: CAWSPDLSGANVLTF; DNA: TGTGCCTGGAGCCCCGACCTCTCTGGGGCCAACGTCCTGACTTTC
J: TRBJ2-3; V: TRBV5-1; size: .; D: .; CDR3: CASSLEQGDTQYF; DNA: TGCGCCAGCAGCTTGGAACAGGGAGATACGCAGTATTTT
J: TRBJ2-2; V: TRBV30; size: .; D: TRBD2; CDR3: CAWSSTRTSGNTGELFF; DNA: TGTGCCTGGAGTTCGACGAGGACTAGCGGGAACACCGGGGAGCTGTTTTTT
J: TRBJ1-1; V: TRBV4-3; size: few; D: .; CDR3: CASSQDQLANTEAFF; DNA: TGCGCCAGCAGCCAAGATCAGCTCGCCAACACTGAAGCTTTCTTT
J: TRBJ2-5; V: TRBV25-1; size: .; D: TRBD1; CDR3: CASRGQGRPKETQYF; DNA: TGTGCCAGCCGAGGACAGGGGCGGCCCAAAGAGACCCAGTACTTC
J: TRBJ2-3; V: TRBV9; size: .; D: .; CDR3: CASSVAPGADTQYF; DNA: TGTGCCAGCAGCGTAGCTCCGGGCGCAGATACGCAGTATTTT
J: TRBJ2-6; V: TRBV25-1; size: .; D: .; CDR3: CASSEYGRTFSGANVLTF; DNA: TGTGCCAGCAGTGAATATGGACGGACCTTCTCTGGGGCCAACGTCCTGACTTTC
J: TRBJ2-1; V: TRBV4-2; size: .; D: .; CDR3: CASSQGLVGGGRVF; DNA: TGTGCCAGCAGCCAAGGACTAGTAGGGGGAGGAAGGGTCTTC
J: TRBJ2-2; V: TRBV4-2; size: .; D: .; CDR3: CASSSGASLGNTGELFF; DNA: TGTGCCAGCAGTTCGGGGGCATCGTTGGGGAACACCGGGGAGCTGTTTTTT
J: TRBJ2-4; V: TRBV5-6; size: few; D: .; CDR3: CASSIVGRWAKNIQYF; DNA: TGTGCCAGCAGCATCGTCGGACGGTGGGCCAAAAACATTCAGTACTTC
J: TRBJ2-5; V: TRBV5-6; size: few; D: TRBD1; CDR3: CASSWDRFQETQYF; DNA: TGTGCCAGCAGCTGGGACAGGTTCCAAGAGACCCAGTACTTC
J: TRBJ2-2; V: TRBV10-3; size: .; D: .; CDR3: CAITYGAGINTGELFF; DNA: TGTGCCATCACCTACGGGGCGGGTATAAACACCGGGGAGCTGTTTTTT
J: TRBJ2-2; V: TRBV10-3; size: few; D: .; CDR3: CAIRARVSTGELFF; DNA: TGTGCCATCAGGGCCAGGGTTAGCACCGGGGAGCTGTTTTTT